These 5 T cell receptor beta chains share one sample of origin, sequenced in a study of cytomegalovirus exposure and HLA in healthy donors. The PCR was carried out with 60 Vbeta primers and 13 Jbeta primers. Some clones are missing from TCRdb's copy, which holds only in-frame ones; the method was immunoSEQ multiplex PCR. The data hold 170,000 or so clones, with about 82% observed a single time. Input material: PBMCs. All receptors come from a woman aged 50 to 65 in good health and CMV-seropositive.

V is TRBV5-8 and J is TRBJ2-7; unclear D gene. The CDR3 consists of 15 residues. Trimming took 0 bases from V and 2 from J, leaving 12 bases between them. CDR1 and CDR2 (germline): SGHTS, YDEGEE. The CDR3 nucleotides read TGTGCCAGCAGCTTGGAGCTTTCTGCGGCCTACGAGCAGTACTTC. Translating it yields CASSLELSAAYEQYF.

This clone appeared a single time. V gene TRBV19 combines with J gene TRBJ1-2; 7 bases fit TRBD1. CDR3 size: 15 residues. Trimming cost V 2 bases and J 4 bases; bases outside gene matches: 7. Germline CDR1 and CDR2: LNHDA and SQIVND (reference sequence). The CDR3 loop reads CASSISAQGGYGYTF. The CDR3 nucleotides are TGTGCCAGTAGTATAAGCGCCCAGGGGGGCTATGGCTACACCTTC.

This chain's CDR3 is CASSLGTEAFF. The CDR3 nucleotides are TGTGCCAGCAGTTTAGGGACAGAAGCTTTCTTT. The rearrangement uses TRBV28 and TRBJ1-1; D is perhaps TRBD1 (6 bases). The CDR3 contains 11 residues. V was clipped by 2 bases and J by 8 bases, with 6 bases between them. CDR1 is MDHEN and CDR2 is SYDVKM in the germline V gene. The full variable domain, with the rest looked up from reference TRBV28 and TRBJ1-1, is DVKVTQSSRYLVKRTGEKVFLECVQDMDHENMFWYRQDPGLGLRLIYFSYDVKMKEKGDIPEGYSVSREKKERFSLILESASTNQTSMYLCASSLGTEAFFGQGTRLTVV.

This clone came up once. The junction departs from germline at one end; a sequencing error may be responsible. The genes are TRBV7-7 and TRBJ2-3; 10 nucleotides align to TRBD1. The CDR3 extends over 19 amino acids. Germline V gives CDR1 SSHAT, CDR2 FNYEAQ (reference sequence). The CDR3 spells CASSKYMGSGTGVSDTQYF. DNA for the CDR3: TGTGCTAGCAGCAAATACATGGGTTCCGGGACAGGGGTCTCAGATACGCAGTATTTT.

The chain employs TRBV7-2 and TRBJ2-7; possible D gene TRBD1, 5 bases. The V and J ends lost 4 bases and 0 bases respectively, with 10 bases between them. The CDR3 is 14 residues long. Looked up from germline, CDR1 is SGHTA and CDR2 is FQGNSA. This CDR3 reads CASSSYRTSYEQYF. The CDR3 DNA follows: TGTGCCAGCAGCTCCTACAGGACCTCCTACGAGCAGTACTTC.